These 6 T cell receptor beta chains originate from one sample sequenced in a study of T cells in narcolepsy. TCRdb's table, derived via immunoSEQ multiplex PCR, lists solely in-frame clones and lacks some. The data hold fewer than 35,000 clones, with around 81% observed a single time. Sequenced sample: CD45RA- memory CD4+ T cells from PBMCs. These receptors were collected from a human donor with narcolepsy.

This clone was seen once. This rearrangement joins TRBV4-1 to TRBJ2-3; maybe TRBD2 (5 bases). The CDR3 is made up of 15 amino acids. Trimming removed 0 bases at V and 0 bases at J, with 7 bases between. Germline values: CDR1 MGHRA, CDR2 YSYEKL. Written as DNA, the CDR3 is TGCGCCAGCAGCCAAGACGGGGTTAGCACAGATACGCAGTATTTT. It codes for CASSQDGVSTDTQYF.

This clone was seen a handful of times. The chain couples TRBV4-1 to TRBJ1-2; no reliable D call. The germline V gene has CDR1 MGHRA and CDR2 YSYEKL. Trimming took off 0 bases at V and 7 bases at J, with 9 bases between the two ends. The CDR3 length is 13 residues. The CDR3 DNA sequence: TGCGCCAGCAGCCAAGATCGAAGGGCTGGCTACACCTTC. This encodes CASSQDRRAGYTF.

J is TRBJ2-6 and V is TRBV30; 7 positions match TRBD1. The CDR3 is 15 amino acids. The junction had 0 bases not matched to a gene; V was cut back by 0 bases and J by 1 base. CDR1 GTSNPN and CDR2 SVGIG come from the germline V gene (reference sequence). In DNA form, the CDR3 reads TGTGCCTGGAGTGTACAGGGGTCTGGGGCCAACGTCCTGACTTTC. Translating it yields CAWSVQGSGANVLTF.

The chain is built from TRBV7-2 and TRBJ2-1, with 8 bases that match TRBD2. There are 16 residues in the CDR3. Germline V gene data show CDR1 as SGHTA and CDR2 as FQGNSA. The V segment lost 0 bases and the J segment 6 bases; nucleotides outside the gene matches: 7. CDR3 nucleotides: TGTGCCAGCAGCTTAGCGTTTAGCGGGGCCTTCAATGAGCAGTTCTTC. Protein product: CASSLAFSGAFNEQFF.

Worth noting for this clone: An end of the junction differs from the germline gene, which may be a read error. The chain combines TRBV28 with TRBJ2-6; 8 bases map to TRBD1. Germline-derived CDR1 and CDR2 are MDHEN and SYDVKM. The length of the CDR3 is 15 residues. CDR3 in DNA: TGTGCCGGCAGTTTGACAGGGGCTGGGGCCAACGTCCTGACTTTC. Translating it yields CAGSLTGAGANVLTF. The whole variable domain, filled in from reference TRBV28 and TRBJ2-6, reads DVKVTQSSRYLVKRTGEKVFLECVQDMDHENMFWYRQDPGLGLRLIYFSYDVKMKEKGDIPEGYSVSREKKERFSLILESASTNQTSMYLCAGSLTGAGANVLTFGAGSRLTVL.

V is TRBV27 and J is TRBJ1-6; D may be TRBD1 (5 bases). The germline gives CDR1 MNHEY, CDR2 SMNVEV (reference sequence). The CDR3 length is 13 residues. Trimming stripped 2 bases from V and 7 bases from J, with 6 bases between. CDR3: CASSLEGNSPLHF. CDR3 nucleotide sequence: TGTGCCAGCAGTTTAGAGGGGAATTCACCCCTCCACTTT.